The T cell receptor (beta chain) described here comes from a study of response to subunit inactivated influenza vaccine listed by TCRdb under 2018. In the study overall: The study used deep quantitative T cell receptor repertoire profiling to track responses to a trivalent subunit inactivated influenza vaccine. What the authors observed across the whole study: It was suggested by the authors that each seasonal influenza vaccination may recruit only a limited number of new T cells.

With respect to this clonotype: Its antigen is currently not known. No much larger clone is present one base from it, and per-base qualities are unavailable.

The method behind the library was RT-PCR. TCRdb records Illumina HiSeq 2500 as the sequencer. In-frame beta chains were kept once TCRdb had trimmed the public reads at Q25 with fastp and called clones with MiXCR. A single entry per CDR3 protein holds the most common genes and DNA from its merged rows. Counted in this sample were about 530,000 distinct CDR3 sequences; 12% of them appeared once. 10% of the sample rests with the top ten. Reading the germline V gene gives CDR1 SGHRS and CDR2 YFSETQ. The CDR3, from cysteine to phenylalanine, totals 15 residues. Here the CDR3 DNA is all that survives: 45 bases in frame from base 1. Clipping removes 3 bases from V and 8 bases from J, with 8 as the unmatched junction base count.

The V gene is TRBV5-1 and the J gene is TRBJ2-1, with 10 middle bases fitting TRBD1. This receptor was identified in a man aged 45-65 years who received an inactivated influenza vaccine. Donor details come from another sample of the same person, matched by shared clones. The source was PBMCs from blood, collected on the day of vaccination. The CDR3 region has the sequence CASSSLRDRGDEQFF. In nucleotides, the sequence is TGCGCCAGCAGCTCCCTCCGGGACAGGGGTGATGAGCAGTTCTTC.